The present entry profiles one T cell receptor beta chain with its context. Antigen unknown. This sample was included in a study of CD8 T cells in Susac syndrome. V was cut by 6 bases and J by 5 bases, with 16 bases left in between. The CDR3 totals 14 residues. Germline V gene lookup returns CDR1 MNHEY and CDR2 SMNVEV (reference sequence). Findings and caveats of the study: The study's TCR sequencing and HLA analysis covered a relatively small number of individuals, and the study acknowledged this.

Reverse transcription of about 0.45 to 1 ug RNA was performed with random hexamers. Amplification of TCR beta CDR3 by immunoSEQ multiplex PCR spanned 54 Vbeta and 13 Jbeta. TCRdb re-called the immunoSEQ multiplex PCR reads through MiXCR, storing one row per CDR3 protein. There are approximately 280,000 distinct CDR3 sequences in the sample; 80% to 90% occur only once, and 0.11% lies in the top ten. Multiple sclerosis controls were treatment-naive patients with stable or active relapsing-remitting disease. Negative magnetic isolation gave CD8+ and CD4+ cells; FACS enriched CD8+ TEMRA. This receptor was obtained from a human donor with multiple sclerosis. The chain couples TRBV27 to TRBJ1-1; D is perhaps TRBD1 (6 bases). Material for sequencing was CD8+ T cells from PBMCs. The CDR3 nucleotides are TGTGCCAGCAGCACCTTCTTAGGGGGAACTGAAGCTTTCTTT. Its protein is CASSTFLGGTEAFF.